This TCR beta chain emerged from a study of regulatory T cells in long-lasting Graves disease. The sample holds many counts of this clonotype. The CDR3 is 16 residues long. CDR1 SGHNT and CDR2 YENEEA come from the germline V gene. J lost 0 bases, V lost 2 bases, and 5 bases had no gene match. Time point reported: persistent/refractory GD, antithyroid drugs over 5 years with positive TRAb. PBMCs were the source of the RNA used for TCR sequencing. It was by American Thyroid Association guidelines that Graves' disease was diagnosed. For TCR beta, libraries came from iRepertoire HTBI primers and Arm-PCR of CDR3 regions. TCRdb re-called the multiplex PCR reads through MiXCR, storing one row per CDR3 protein. The repertoire holds about 470,000 distinct CDR3 sequences, with 20% to 25% as singletons.

This specimen was peripheral blood mononuclear cells (PBMCs), taken when the disease was refractory, from a patient treated with antithyroid drugs. The receptor was isolated from a female donor with Graves disease. The chain carries TRBV11-3 and TRBJ2-7, with 9 bases identical to TRBD1. For the CDR3, the DNA is TGTGCCAGCAGCTTACTCGGACAGGGGAGCTCCTACGAGCAGTACTTC. It encodes CASSLLGQGSSYEQYF.